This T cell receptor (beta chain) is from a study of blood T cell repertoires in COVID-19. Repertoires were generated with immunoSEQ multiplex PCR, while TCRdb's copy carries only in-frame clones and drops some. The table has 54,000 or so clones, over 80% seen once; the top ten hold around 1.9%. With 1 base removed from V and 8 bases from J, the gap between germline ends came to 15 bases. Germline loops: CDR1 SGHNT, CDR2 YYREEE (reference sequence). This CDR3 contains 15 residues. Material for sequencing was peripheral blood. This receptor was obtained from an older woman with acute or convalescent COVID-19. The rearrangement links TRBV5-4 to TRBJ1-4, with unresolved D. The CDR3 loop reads CASSLPSPGVEKLFF. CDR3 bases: TGTGCCAGCAGCTTGCCGTCTCCGGGTGTGGAAAAACTGTTTTTT.